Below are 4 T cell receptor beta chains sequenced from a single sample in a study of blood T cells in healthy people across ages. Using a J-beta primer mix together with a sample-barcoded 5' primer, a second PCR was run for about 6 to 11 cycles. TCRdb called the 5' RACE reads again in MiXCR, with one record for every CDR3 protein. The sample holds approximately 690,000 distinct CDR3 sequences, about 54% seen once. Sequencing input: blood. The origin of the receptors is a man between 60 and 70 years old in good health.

CDR3 in amino acids: CASSRSSGGGTQYF. For the CDR3, the DNA is TGTGCCAGCAGCCGGTCCAGCGGGGGTGGGACCCAGTACTTC. V and J are TRBV4-2 and TRBJ2-7, with 8 bases aligning to TRBD2. The J call may not be correct, given that the DNA end is closer to TRBJ2-5. The germline V gene has CDR1 LGHNA and CDR2 YNFKEQ. The CDR3 extends over 14 amino acids.

The CDR3, as DNA: TGCGCCAGCAGCTTGGCCAATCGGGGTGGGGAGACCCAGTACTTC. This translates into CASSLANRGGETQYF. V usage is TRBV5-1 and J usage is TRBJ2-5, with D perhaps matching TRBD2 (5 bases). Between the trimmed V and J ends, which lost 0 bases and 5 bases, there was a span of 14 bases. CDR1 SGHRS and CDR2 YFSETQ come from the germline V gene. The CDR3 loop spans 15 amino acids.

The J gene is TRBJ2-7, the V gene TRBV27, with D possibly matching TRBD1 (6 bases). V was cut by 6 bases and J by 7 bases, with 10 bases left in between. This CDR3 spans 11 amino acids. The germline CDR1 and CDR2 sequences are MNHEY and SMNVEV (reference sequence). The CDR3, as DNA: TGTGCCAGCAGGGGGGCGAGGGAGCAGTACTTC. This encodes CASRGAREQYF.

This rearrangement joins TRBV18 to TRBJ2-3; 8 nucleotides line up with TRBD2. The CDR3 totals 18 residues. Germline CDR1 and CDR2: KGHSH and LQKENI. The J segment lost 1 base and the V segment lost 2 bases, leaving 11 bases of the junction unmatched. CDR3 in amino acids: CASSPLYPAGDGTDTQYF. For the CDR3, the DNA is TGTGCCAGCTCACCATTATACCCAGCGGGGGACGGCACAGATACGCAGTATTTT.